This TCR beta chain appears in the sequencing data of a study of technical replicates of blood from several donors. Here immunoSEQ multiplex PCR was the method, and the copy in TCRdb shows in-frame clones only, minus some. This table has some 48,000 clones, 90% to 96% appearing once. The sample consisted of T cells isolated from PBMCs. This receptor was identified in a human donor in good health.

The CDR3 here is CASSDLPDTQYF. The CDR3 DNA reads TGTGCCAGCAGCGACTTGCCAGATACGCAGTATTTT. The rearrangement links TRBV9 to TRBJ2-3; D is unresolved. Trimming cost V 3 bases and J 4 bases, with 6 bases left between them. The germline CDR1 and CDR2 sequences are SGDLS and YYNGEE. This CDR3 spans 12 amino acids.